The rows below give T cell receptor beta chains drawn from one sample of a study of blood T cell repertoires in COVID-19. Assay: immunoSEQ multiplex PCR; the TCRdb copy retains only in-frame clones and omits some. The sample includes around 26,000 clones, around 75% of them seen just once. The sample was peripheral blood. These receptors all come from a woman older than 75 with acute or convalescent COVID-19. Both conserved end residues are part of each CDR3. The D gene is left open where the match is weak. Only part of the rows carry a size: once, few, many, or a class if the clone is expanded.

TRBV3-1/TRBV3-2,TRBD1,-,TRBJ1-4,CASSAGQGFNEKLFF,TGTGCCAGCAGCGCGGGACAGGGCTTTAATGAAAAACTGTTTTTT
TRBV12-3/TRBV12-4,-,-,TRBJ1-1,CASRYGPNTEAFF,TGTGCCAGCAGATACGGTCCTAACACTGAAGCTTTCTTT
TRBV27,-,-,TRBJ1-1,CASSFLDSSEAFF,TGTGCCAGCAGTTTCTTGGACAGCAGTGAAGCTTTCTTT
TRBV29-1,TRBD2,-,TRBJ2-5,CSVGAGGQETQYF,TGCAGCGTCGGAGCGGGGGGGCAAGAGACCCAGTACTTC
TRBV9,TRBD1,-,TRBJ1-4,CASSIGQGATNEKLFF,TGTGCCAGCAGCATCGGACAGGGGGCTACTAATGAAAAACTGTTTTTT
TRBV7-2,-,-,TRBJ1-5,CASSSSSANQPQHF,TGTGCCAGCAGCTCCTCCTCCGCGAATCAGCCCCAGCATTTT
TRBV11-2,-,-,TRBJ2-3,CASSLTGVGDTQYF,TGTGCCAGCAGCTTAACGGGGGTTGGGGATACGCAGTATTTT
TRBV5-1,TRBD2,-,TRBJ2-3,CASSPGLATDTQYF,TGCGCCAGCAGCCCGGGACTAGCCACAGATACGCAGTATTTT
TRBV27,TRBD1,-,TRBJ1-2,CASSSTGGGYTF,TGTGCCAGCAGTTCAACAGGGGGGGGCTACACCTTC
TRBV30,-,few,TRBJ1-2,CAWSVKGPGDTF,TGTGCCTGGAGTGTGAAGGGGCCCGGCGACACCTTC
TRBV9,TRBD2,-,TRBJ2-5,CASRLAGGETQYF,TGTGCCAGCAGGCTAGCGGGTGGGGAGACCCAGTACTTC
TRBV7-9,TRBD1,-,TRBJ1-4,CASSLAAQGDEKLFF,TGTGCCAGCAGCTTAGCGGCACAGGGGGATGAAAAACTGTTTTTT
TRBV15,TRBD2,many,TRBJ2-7,CATSRDLAGEREQYF,TGTGCCACCAGCAGAGATCTAGCGGGGGAACGCGAGCAGTACTTC
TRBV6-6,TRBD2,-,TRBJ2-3,CASSYSASGNTDTQYF,TGTGCCAGCAGTTACTCGGCTAGCGGGAATACAGATACGCAGTATTTT
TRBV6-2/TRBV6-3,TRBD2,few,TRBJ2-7,CASSLFVSGNNEQYF,TGTGCCAGCAGCCTATTTGTTAGCGGGAACAACGAGCAGTACTTC
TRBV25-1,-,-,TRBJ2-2,CASSVDPARGELFF,TGTGCCAGCAGTGTCGATCCCGCGAGAGGGGAGCTGTTTTTT
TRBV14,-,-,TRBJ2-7,CASSPTRRPTEQYF,TGTGCCAGCAGCCCGACTCGACGACCCACGGAGCAGTACTTC
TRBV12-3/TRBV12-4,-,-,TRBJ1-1,CASSLTRLRAFF,TGTGCCAGCAGTCTGACACGCCTTAGAGCTTTCTTT
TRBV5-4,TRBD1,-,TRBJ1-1,CASSDLQGDWTEAFF,TGTGCCAGCAGCGACCTACAGGGGGACTGGACTGAAGCTTTCTTT
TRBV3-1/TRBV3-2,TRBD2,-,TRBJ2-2,CASSFGLAGVNTGELFF,TGTGCCAGCAGCTTTGGACTAGCGGGAGTGAACACCGGGGAGCTGTTTTTT
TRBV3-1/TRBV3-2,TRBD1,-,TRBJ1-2,CASSTRKGGQGEDYGYTF,TGTGCCAGCAGCACGCGCAAGGGGGGACAGGGGGAGGACTATGGCTACACCTTC
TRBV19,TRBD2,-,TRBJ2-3,CASSMGLAGDTQYF,TGTGCCAGTAGTATGGGACTAGCGGGAGATACGCAGTATTTT
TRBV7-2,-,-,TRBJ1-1,CASSYRSEAFF,TGTGCCAGCAGCTATAGGAGTGAAGCTTTCTTT
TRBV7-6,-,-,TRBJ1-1,CASSFYTGSHTEAFF,TGTGCCAGCAGCTTTTACACAGGGTCCCACACTGAAGCTTTCTTT
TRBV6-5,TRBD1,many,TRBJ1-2,CASSPNRGNYGYTF,TGTGCCAGCAGCCCAAACAGGGGGAACTATGGCTACACCTTC
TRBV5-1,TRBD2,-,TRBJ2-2,CASSVGLAGVRTGELFF,TGCGCCAGCAGCGTGGGACTAGCGGGAGTCCGCACCGGGGAGCTGTTTTTT
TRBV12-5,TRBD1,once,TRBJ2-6,CASGLQGAPLRANVLTF,TGTGCTAGTGGTCTTCAGGGGGCGCCCCTCAGGGCCAACGTCCTGACTTTC
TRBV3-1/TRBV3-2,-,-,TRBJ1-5,CASSLNADSTNQPQHF,TGTGCCAGCAGCCTTAACGCGGACAGTACCAATCAGCCCCAGCATTTT
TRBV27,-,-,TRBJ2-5,CASSLSRASSETQYF,TGTGCCAGCAGTTTATCTCGTGCCAGTTCAGAGACCCAGTACTTC
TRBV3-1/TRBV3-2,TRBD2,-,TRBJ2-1,CASSQGSGGHNEQFF,TGTGCCAGCAGCCAAGGTAGCGGGGGGCACAATGAGCAGTTCTTC
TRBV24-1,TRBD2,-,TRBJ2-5,CATSDPRTSGGETQYF,TGTGCCACCAGTGATCCCCGGACTAGCGGAGGGGAGACCCAGTACTTC
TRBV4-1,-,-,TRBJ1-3,CASSQDDDRGNTIYF,TGCGCCAGCAGCCAAGATGACGACAGAGGAAACACCATATATTTT
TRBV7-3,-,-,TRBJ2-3,CASSLNLADTQYF,TGTGCCAGCAGCTTAAATTTAGCAGATACGCAGTATTTT
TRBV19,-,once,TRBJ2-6,CASSMGGWGNNVLTF,TGTGCCAGTAGTATGGGGGGATGGGGTAACAACGTCCTGACTTTC
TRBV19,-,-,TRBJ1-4,CASSIVARGSEKLFF,TGTGCCAGTAGTATAGTGGCCAGGGGTTCGGAAAAACTGTTTTTT
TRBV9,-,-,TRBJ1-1,CASSVVEGWTEAFF,TGTGCCAGCAGCGTAGTAGAGGGTTGGACTGAAGCTTTCTTT
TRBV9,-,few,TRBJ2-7,CASSVGAGSSKDEQYF,TGTGCCAGCAGCGTAGGAGCGGGCTCCTCGAAGGACGAGCAGTACTTC
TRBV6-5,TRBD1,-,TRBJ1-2,CASSQDRGPYYGYTF,TGTGCCAGCAGCCAGGACAGGGGGCCCTACTATGGCTACACCTTC
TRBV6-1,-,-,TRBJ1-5,CASSEVEGVPNQPQHF,TGTGCCAGCAGTGAGGTAGAGGGGGTCCCCAATCAGCCCCAGCATTTT
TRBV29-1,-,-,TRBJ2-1,CSVESGNEQFF,TGCAGCGTCGAATCAGGGAATGAGCAGTTCTTC
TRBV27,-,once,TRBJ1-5,CASSPGSGNQPQHF,TGTGCCAGCAGCCCCGGGTCCGGCAATCAGCCCCAGCATTTT
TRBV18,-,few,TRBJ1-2,CASSPGSGLVGYTF,TGTGCCAGCTCACCTGGATCAGGATTAGTTGGCTACACCTTC
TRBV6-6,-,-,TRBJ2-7,CASSYSERGLDYEQYF,TGTGCCAGCAGTTACTCTGAGAGAGGGTTAGACTACGAGCAGTACTTC
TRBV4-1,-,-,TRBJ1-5,CASSPWARGDQPQHF,TGCGCCAGCAGCCCCTGGGCCCGCGGGGATCAGCCCCAGCATTTT
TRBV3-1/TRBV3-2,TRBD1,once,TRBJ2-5,CASSQGTGHQTQYF,TGTGCCAGCAGCCAAGGGACAGGGCACCAGACCCAGTACTTC
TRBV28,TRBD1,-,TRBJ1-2,CASRSGQNYGYTF,TGTGCCAGCAGGTCGGGACAGAACTATGGCTACACCTTC
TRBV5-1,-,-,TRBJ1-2,CASSFFDTNYGYTF,TGCGCCAGCAGCTTCTTCGACACAAACTATGGCTACACCTTC
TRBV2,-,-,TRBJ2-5,CASRNRVAGETQYF,TGTGCCAGCAGGAACCGGGTTGCGGGAGAGACCCAGTACTTC
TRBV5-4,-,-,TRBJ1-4,CASSLGVTGVEKLFF,TGTGCCAGCAGCTTGGGAGTGACAGGTGTCGAAAAACTGTTTTTT
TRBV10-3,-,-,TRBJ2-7,CAISESQEQGYEQYF,TGTGCCATCAGTGAGTCGCAGGAACAAGGCTACGAGCAGTACTTC
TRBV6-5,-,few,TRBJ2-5,CASSYLSSETQYF,TGTGCCAGCAGTTACCTCAGTTCGGAGACCCAGTACTTC
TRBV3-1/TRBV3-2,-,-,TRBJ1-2,CASSSNALGSRGYTF,TGTGCCAGCAGCTCAAACGCCCTAGGCAGCCGGGGCTACACCTTC
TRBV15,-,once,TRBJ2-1,CATSRLHRERIF,TGTGCCACCAGCAGACTACACAGGGAACGGATCTTC
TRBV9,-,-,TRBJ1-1,CASSVADVSGAAFF,TGTGCCAGCAGCGTAGCAGACGTTAGTGGGGCAGCTTTCTTT
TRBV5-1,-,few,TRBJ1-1,CASSQGGNTEAFF,TGCGCCAGCAGCCAGGGAGGGAACACTGAAGCTTTCTTT
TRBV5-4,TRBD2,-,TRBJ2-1,CASSSGGTSGYNEQFF,TGTGCCAGCAGCTCAGGGGGGACTAGCGGATACAATGAGCAGTTCTTC
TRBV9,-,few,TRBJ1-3,CASSVASEGNTIYF,TGTGCCAGCAGCGTAGCTAGCGAGGGGAACACCATATATTTT